The clone carrying this TCR beta chain was counted once. What it binds is unknown. One end of the junction varies from germline; a read error may be responsible. Unique-molecular-identifier-tagged TCR beta cDNA libraries were used. It was from about 0.94 to 9.7 million T cells that 500,000 to 600,000 cDNA molecules came. TCRdb called the PCR reads again in MiXCR, with one record for every CDR3 protein. The table lists roughly 620,000 distinct CDR3 sequences, about 40% of them singletons. These data originate in a study of post-analysis software for immune sequencing data. Study-wide background: Recorded subtypes: relapsing-remitting, secondary progressive, progressive-relapsing; some patients unannotated. Overall study results and limits: Compared with controls, patients had more of roughly 5 TRBV segments, including TRBV5-6, TRBV5-1 and TRBV20-1.

CDR3 length equals 13 residues. Germline assignment: CDR1 KGHSH and CDR2 LQKENI. Sequencing was performed on blood. J is TRBJ2-7 and V is TRBV18; D may be TRBD1 (5 bases). The TCR was taken from a girl between 5 and 17 years old with multiple sclerosis. DNA for the CDR3: TGTGTCAGCTCATCGCAGGGCCCCCACGAGCAGTACTTC. This gives the protein CVSSSQGPHEQYF.